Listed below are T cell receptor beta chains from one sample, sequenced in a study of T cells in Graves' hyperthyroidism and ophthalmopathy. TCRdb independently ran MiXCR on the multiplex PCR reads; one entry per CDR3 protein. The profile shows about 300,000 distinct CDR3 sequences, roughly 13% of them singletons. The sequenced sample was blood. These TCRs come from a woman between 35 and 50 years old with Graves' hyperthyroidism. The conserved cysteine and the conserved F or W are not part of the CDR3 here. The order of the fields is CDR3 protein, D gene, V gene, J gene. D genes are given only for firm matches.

CDR3aa: SPGQGVYGYT
d_gene: TRBD1
v_gene: TRBV20-1
j_gene: TRBJ1-2

CDR3aa: ASRDRGPNEKLF
d_gene: TRBD1
v_gene: TRBV28
j_gene: TRBJ1-4

CDR3aa: SARRREGSGELF
d_gene: TRBD2
v_gene: TRBV20-1
j_gene: TRBJ2-2

CDR3aa: ATAPGQGRYEQY
d_gene: TRBD1
v_gene: TRBV18
j_gene: TRBJ2-7

CDR3aa: ASESVSIQETQY
d_gene: -
v_gene: TRBV5-5
j_gene: TRBJ2-5

CDR3aa: ASSLGQNSYEQY
d_gene: -
v_gene: TRBV18
j_gene: TRBJ2-7

CDR3aa: ASRDPGGWGYT
d_gene: TRBD1
v_gene: TRBV6-1
j_gene: TRBJ1-2

CDR3aa: ASSGGTGRGTQY
d_gene: TRBD1
v_gene: TRBV6-1
j_gene: TRBJ2-3

CDR3aa: SARARLGALADTQY
d_gene: -
v_gene: TRBV20-1
j_gene: TRBJ2-3

CDR3aa: ATSDVHIQY
d_gene: -
v_gene: TRBV24-1
j_gene: TRBJ2-5

CDR3aa: ASRDGNIQY
d_gene: -
v_gene: TRBV6-2/TRBV6-3
j_gene: TRBJ2-4

CDR3aa: ASSQTDRVASYEQY
d_gene: TRBD1
v_gene: TRBV16
j_gene: TRBJ2-7

CDR3aa: AWSRGRDTEAF
d_gene: -
v_gene: TRBV30
j_gene: TRBJ1-1

CDR3aa: ASSEAGTSGKGEYEQY
d_gene: TRBD2
v_gene: TRBV2
j_gene: TRBJ2-7

CDR3aa: ASIRASGNTDTQY
d_gene: TRBD2
v_gene: TRBV28
j_gene: TRBJ2-3

CDR3aa: SARDRLGMVAGYEQY
d_gene: TRBD2
v_gene: TRBV20-1
j_gene: TRBJ2-7

CDR3aa: ASSFGTRGEQY
d_gene: TRBD2
v_gene: TRBV19
j_gene: TRBJ2-7

CDR3aa: ASSIHGETQY
d_gene: -
v_gene: TRBV12-3/TRBV12-4
j_gene: TRBJ2-5

CDR3aa: ASSMTGQETQY
d_gene: -
v_gene: TRBV18
j_gene: TRBJ2-5

CDR3aa: ASSIGQGASVNEKLV
d_gene: TRBD1
v_gene: TRBV19
j_gene: TRBJ1-4

CDR3aa: AWSAGITEAF
d_gene: -
v_gene: TRBV30
j_gene: TRBJ1-1

CDR3aa: ASSSLDRGNTEAF
d_gene: TRBD1
v_gene: TRBV7-9
j_gene: TRBJ1-1

CDR3aa: ASSMGLAEETQY
d_gene: TRBD2
v_gene: TRBV28
j_gene: TRBJ2-5

CDR3aa: SFEGGGAEAF
d_gene: -
v_gene: TRBV29-1
j_gene: TRBJ1-1

CDR3aa: ASSRPGPGLDTQY
d_gene: -
v_gene: TRBV6-2/TRBV6-3
j_gene: TRBJ2-3

CDR3aa: ASSRDQWTSGRVGGGNEQF
d_gene: TRBD2
v_gene: TRBV12-3/TRBV12-4
j_gene: TRBJ2-1

CDR3aa: ASSFSRDTDTQY
d_gene: -
v_gene: TRBV7-2
j_gene: TRBJ2-3

CDR3aa: ASSPAGTSGRLDTQY
d_gene: TRBD2
v_gene: TRBV4-1
j_gene: TRBJ2-3

CDR3aa: ATSDFGTGFTDTQY
d_gene: TRBD1
v_gene: TRBV24-1
j_gene: TRBJ2-3

CDR3aa: ATSGSDETQY
d_gene: -
v_gene: TRBV24-1
j_gene: TRBJ2-5

CDR3aa: ASSDLGRTDTQY
d_gene: -
v_gene: TRBV6-1
j_gene: TRBJ2-3

CDR3aa: AWKPFHSGYT
d_gene: -
v_gene: TRBV30
j_gene: TRBJ1-2

CDR3aa: ASTSQGGANYGYT
d_gene: TRBD1
v_gene: TRBV6-5
j_gene: TRBJ1-2

CDR3aa: ASSQDGLAGVREQY
d_gene: TRBD2
v_gene: TRBV4-2
j_gene: TRBJ2-7

CDR3aa: ASSEERGYGYT
d_gene: -
v_gene: TRBV6-1
j_gene: TRBJ1-2

CDR3aa: ASSLSALAVLGQF
d_gene: TRBD2
v_gene: TRBV7-9
j_gene: TRBJ2-1

CDR3aa: ASSSPQGGHSPLH
d_gene: -
v_gene: TRBV28
j_gene: TRBJ1-6

CDR3aa: ASSLVGARMNTEAF
d_gene: -
v_gene: TRBV7-9
j_gene: TRBJ1-1

CDR3aa: ASSLAFAGGPGNEQF
d_gene: TRBD2
v_gene: TRBV5-5
j_gene: TRBJ2-1

CDR3aa: ATSRDLAGGVGPLETQY
d_gene: TRBD2
v_gene: TRBV15
j_gene: TRBJ2-5

CDR3aa: VAGQGLSEQY
d_gene: TRBD1
v_gene: TRBV6-1
j_gene: TRBJ2-7

CDR3aa: ASSMPQGRDEKLF
d_gene: -
v_gene: TRBV19
j_gene: TRBJ1-4

CDR3aa: SATRRAQETQY
d_gene: -
v_gene: TRBV20-1
j_gene: TRBJ2-5

CDR3aa: AISESTVQETQY
d_gene: -
v_gene: TRBV10-3
j_gene: TRBJ2-5

CDR3aa: ASSQVPGGPYEQY
d_gene: TRBD2
v_gene: TRBV3-1
j_gene: TRBJ2-7

CDR3aa: ASSYSGGRAGDTQY
d_gene: TRBD2
v_gene: TRBV6-6
j_gene: TRBJ2-3

CDR3aa: ASSHAAGAVWNTEAF
d_gene: -
v_gene: TRBV3-1
j_gene: TRBJ1-1

CDR3aa: ASSLVLLGQGKANTEAF
d_gene: TRBD1
v_gene: TRBV7-9
j_gene: TRBJ1-1

CDR3aa: ASSLNQGRTEAF
d_gene: -
v_gene: TRBV7-8
j_gene: TRBJ1-1

CDR3aa: ASSPRERDTQY
d_gene: -
v_gene: TRBV18
j_gene: TRBJ2-3

CDR3aa: ASSISSGLYEQY
d_gene: TRBD2
v_gene: TRBV19
j_gene: TRBJ2-7

CDR3aa: ASNKEIGTGEQGAYEQY
d_gene: TRBD1
v_gene: TRBV27
j_gene: TRBJ2-7

CDR3aa: ASSERVLRAF
d_gene: -
v_gene: TRBV2
j_gene: TRBJ1-1

CDR3aa: ATLTGGSNTEAF
d_gene: TRBD1
v_gene: TRBV6-1
j_gene: TRBJ1-1

CDR3aa: ASSQVGPSKGEQY
d_gene: -
v_gene: TRBV3-1
j_gene: TRBJ2-7